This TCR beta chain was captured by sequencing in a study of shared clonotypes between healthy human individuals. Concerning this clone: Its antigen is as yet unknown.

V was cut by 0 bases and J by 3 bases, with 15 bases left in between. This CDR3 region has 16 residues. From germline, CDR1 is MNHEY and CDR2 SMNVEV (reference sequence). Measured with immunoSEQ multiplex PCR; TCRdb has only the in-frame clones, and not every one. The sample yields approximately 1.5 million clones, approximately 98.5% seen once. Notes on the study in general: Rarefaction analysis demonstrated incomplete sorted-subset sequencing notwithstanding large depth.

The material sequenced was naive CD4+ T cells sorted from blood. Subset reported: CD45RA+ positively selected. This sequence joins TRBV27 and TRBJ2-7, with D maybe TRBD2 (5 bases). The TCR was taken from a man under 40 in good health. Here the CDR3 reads CASSLSLSGTHYEQYF. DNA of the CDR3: TGTGCCAGCAGTTTATCGTTGAGCGGTACTCACTACGAGCAGTACTTC.